The entry below gives a single T cell receptor (beta chain) sequence along with its context. V dropped 2 bases and J dropped 6; count of bases not matched to a gene: 9. The CDR3 loop spans 17 amino acids. From germline, CDR1 is MNHEY and CDR2 SVGAGI. This sample stems from a study of CD4 and CD8 cells across lung adenocarcinoma regions. A single record per CDR3 protein comes from TCRdb applying MiXCR to the PCR reads. The sample consists of fewer than 11,000 distinct CDR3 sequences, under 50% of them appearing once. This clonotype originated in a male donor with lung adenocarcinoma. The CD4 and CD8 labels of this study may be unreliable. The chain joins TRBV6-5 to TRBJ2-3, with TRBD1 identical over 12 bases. Input material: CD8+ T cells from the margin of a lung tumor. The CDR3 loop is CASSYGTGGVFLDTQYF. CDR3 DNA: TGTGCCAGCAGTTACGGGACAGGGGGCGTTTTTTTGGATACGCAGTATTTT.